The sequence of this T cell receptor beta chain was determined in a study of blood T cells in healthy people across ages. A second PCR of 7 to 11 cycles used a sample-barcoded 5' primer and a J-beta primer mix. Every cDNA molecule bore a tag from a template-switch adaptor containing 12 random nucleotides. TCRdb independently ran MiXCR on the 5' RACE reads; one entry per CDR3 protein. The table has around 650,000 distinct CDR3 sequences, roughly 41% seen once. A remark on this clonotype: Its antigen remains unknown.

Findings of the study overall: Older age coincided with a roughly linear decline in TCR beta diversity per million T cells.

The V gene's germline CDR1 is MGHDK and CDR2 SYGVNS. V shed 1 base and J 4 bases; nucleotides not matched to a gene: 8. CDR3 size: 16 residues. In terms of origin and age, donors were healthy Caucasian individuals from Russia aged roughly 6 to 100. There were at least 5.5 micrograms of total RNA extracted from every sample. This TCR derives from a man aged 80 or over in good health. The sequenced sample consisted of blood. J is TRBJ2-7 and V is TRBV25-1; 9 bases line up with TRBD2. CDR3 in amino acids: CASSESLGGGGYEQYF. The CDR3 coding sequence is TGTGCCAGCAGTGAATCGCTGGGCGGGGGGGGGTACGAGCAGTACTTC.